These 21 T cell receptor beta chains were all obtained from the same sample, sequenced in a study of shared clonotypes between healthy human individuals. Measured with immunoSEQ multiplex PCR; TCRdb has only the in-frame clones, and not every one. The sample lists almost 750,000 clones, roughly 72% occurring once. Sequencing was done on a sample of memory CD4+ T cells sorted from blood. Subset: CD45RA-negative fraction. The receptors were sampled from a woman aged 25 to 45 in good health.

V usage is TRBV5-1 and J usage is TRBJ2-5, with D possibly TRBD1 on 6 matching bases. Germline loops: CDR1 SGHRS, CDR2 YFSETQ. V was cut by 4 bases and J by 0 bases, with 19 bases left in between. CDR3 length: 17 residues. This chain's CDR3 is CASSPLVPQGYQETQYF. For the CDR3, the DNA is TGCGCCAGCAGCCCTCTCGTCCCACAGGGTTACCAAGAGACCCAGTACTTC.

As to this clone: Other DNA sequences from this sample encode an identical CDR3 as well. The chain has TRBV6-1 and TRBJ2-7; D is possibly TRBD1 (5 bases). Trimming stripped 6 bases from V and 4 bases from J, with 7 bases between. The germline gives CDR1 MNHNS, CDR2 SASEGT. The CDR3 totals 11 residues. The DNA of the CDR3 is TGTGCCAGCAGAGACAGTTACGAGCAGTACTTC. This translates into CASRDSYEQYF.

The table lists this clone with a few counts. The chain uses TRBV27 and TRBJ1-5; no clear D gene. Trimming pared 2 bases from V and 5 bases from J, leaving 4 bases between. This CDR3 is built from 12 residues. Germline V gene lookup returns CDR1 MNHEY and CDR2 SMNVEV (reference sequence). The DNA for the CDR3 is TGTGCCAGCAGTTTACCCGATCAGCCCCAGCATTTT. This encodes CASSLPDQPQHF.

The chain is built from TRBV5-4 and TRBJ2-4; no reliable D call. This CDR3 comprises 19 residues. Germline V gene sequence: CDR1 SGHNT, CDR2 YYREEE (reference sequence). Trimming pared 4 bases from V and 1 base from J, leaving 24 bases between. CDR3 in amino acids: CASSLTLSSGPRAKNIQYF. In nucleotides, the CDR3 is TGTGCCAGCAGCCTAACCCTTTCTTCAGGCCCCAGGGCCAAAAACATTCAGTACTTC. The full variable domain, its missing parts supplied by reference TRBV5-4 and TRBJ2-4, is ETGVTQSPTHLIKTRGQQVTLRCSSQSGHNTVSWYQQALGQGPQFIFQYYREEENGRGNFPPRFSGLQFPNYSSELNVNALELDDSALYLCASSLTLSSGPRAKNIQYFGAGTRLSVL.

The rearrangement uses TRBV7-9 and TRBJ1-2; TRBD1 might be the D (5 bases). This CDR3 has 13 amino acids. Trimming removed 2 bases from V and 6 bases from J, with 10 bases in between. Germline CDR1 reads SEHNR; CDR2 reads FQNEAQ (reference sequence). For the CDR3, the DNA is TGTGCCAGCAGCTTAAGAGGGGATCATGGCTACACCTTC. Amino acid sequence: CASSLRGDHGYTF.

This chain links TRBV5-1 with TRBJ2-2; D not certain. The CDR3 extends over 12 amino acids. Germline V gives CDR1 SGHRS, CDR2 YFSETQ. Trimming removed 5 bases at V and 7 bases at J, with 9 bases between. CDR3 protein: CASSQPGGELFF. In nucleotides, the CDR3 is TGCGCCAGCAGTCAGCCGGGCGGGGAGCTGTTTTTT.

The chain carries TRBV27 and TRBJ2-4; D uncertain. CDR1 MNHEY and CDR2 SMNVEV come from the germline V gene (reference sequence). The ends were cut back, 6 bases at V and 5 bases at J, with 14 bases in the middle. The CDR3 has 14 residues. The CDR3 loop is CASSPTLVENIQYF. The CDR3 region has the DNA TGTGCCAGCAGCCCCACCCTGGTAGAAAACATTCAGTACTTC.

This clone was detected ten times or more. V and J are TRBV14 and TRBJ2-6; D is ambiguous. The V gene's germline CDR1 is SGHDN and CDR2 FVKESK. The CDR3 is 16 residues long. V lost 0 bases and J 1 base, leaving 7 bases between the germline ends. Here the CDR3 DNA reads TGTGCCAGCAGCCAAGACACGGCATCTGGGGCCAACGTCCTGACTTTC. Protein: CASSQDTASGANVLTF.

Only one count was recorded for this clone. The CDR3 sequence is CASSDSPPRYEQYF. In DNA, the CDR3 is TGTGCCAGCAGTGACAGTCCCCCGCGCTACGAGCAGTACTTC. The chain links TRBV27 to TRBJ2-7; D is possibly TRBD1 (5 bases). The length of the CDR3 is 14 residues. CDR1 and CDR2 from the germline V gene are MNHEY and SMNVEV (reference sequence). V shed 5 bases and J shed 3 bases, with 14 bases lying between them.

The chain employs TRBV19 and TRBJ2-3; TRBD1 or TRBD2 may be the D gene (5 bases each). Trimming cost V 5 bases and J 1 base, with 22 bases left between them. Germline values: CDR1 LNHDA, CDR2 SQIVND (reference sequence). This CDR3 spans 18 amino acids. The CDR3 region is CASSAQFGDGSGTDTQYF. CDR3 in DNA: TGTGCCAGTAGTGCTCAATTTGGGGACGGGTCTGGCACAGATACGCAGTATTTT.

This chain joins TRBV19 and TRBJ2-7; TRBD1 matches 8 bases. Trimming took 4 bases from V and 4 from J; bases not matched to a gene: 3. The CDR3 consists of 13 residues. CDR1 is LNHDA, CDR2 SQIVND, per germline (reference sequence). This chain's CDR3 is CASSSRDRYEQYF. DNA for the CDR3: TGTGCCAGTAGTAGCCGGGACAGGTACGAGCAGTACTTC. Looking up the rest from reference TRBV19 and TRBJ2-7 gives the full variable domain: DGGITQSPKYLFRKEGQNVTLSCEQNLNHDAMYWYRQDPGQGLRLIYYSQIVNDFQKGDIAEGYSVSREKKESFPLTVTSAQKNPTAFYLCASSSRDRYEQYFGPGTRLTVT.

The chain uses TRBV19 and TRBJ2-3; D gene unclear. The germline V and J ends were trimmed by 5 bases and 3 bases, with 18 bases remaining between them. Germline CDR1 LNHDA, CDR2 SQIVND (reference sequence). The CDR3 totals 16 residues. CDR3 residues: CASSSRITGRTDTQYF. In DNA, the CDR3 is TGTGCCAGTAGTTCTCGGATCACGGGCCGGACAGATACGCAGTATTTT.

The chain has TRBV30 and TRBJ1-2; D perhaps matches TRBD1 (5 bases). Per the germline V gene, CDR1 is GTSNPN and CDR2 is SVGIG (reference sequence). The V end lost 4 bases, the J end lost 3 bases, and 9 bases lay between the germline ends. The CDR3 has 12 amino acids. In DNA form, the CDR3 reads TGTGCCTGGACAGGGCCCCACTATGGCTACACCTTC. Translation gives CAWTGPHYGYTF.

This chain joins TRBV27 and TRBJ2-3, with 10 bases identical to TRBD1. Germline V lookup: CDR1 MNHEY, CDR2 SMNVEV (reference sequence). V gave up 2 bases and J gave up 2 bases; unmatched junction bases: 7. This CDR3 is built from 17 residues. The CDR3 DNA sequence: TGTGCCAGCAGTTTAAGGGGACAGGGGCCACTCACAGATACGCAGTATTTT. Translated: CASSLRGQGPLTDTQYF.

The chain joins TRBV7-8 to TRBJ1-1, with D unresolved. CDR1 and CDR2 from the germline V gene are SGHVS and FQNEAQ. V lost 3 bases, J lost 3 bases, and 11 bases lay in between. The CDR3 loop spans 14 amino acids. The CDR3 nucleotides are TGTGCCAGCAGCTTCGTCTGGCTGGACACTGAAGCTTTCTTT. It yields the protein CASSFVWLDTEAFF.

This clone was counted a few times. This chain connects TRBV29-1 to TRBJ1-4; 7 nucleotides line up with TRBD1. The V and J ends lost 4 bases and 7 bases, in that order; junction bases with no gene match: 6. The CDR3 totals 13 residues. CDR1 SQVTM and CDR2 ANQGSEA come from the germline V gene. The CDR3 DNA reads as TGCAGCGTTGTTCCAGGGGGGGGTGAAAAACTGTTTTTT. Its protein is CSVVPGGGEKLFF.

The chain links TRBV2 to TRBJ1-5; TRBD1 agrees at 7 bases. CDR1 and CDR2 (germline): SNHLY, FYNNEI. The length of the CDR3 is 15 residues. Trimming took 6 bases from V and 5 from J; bases not matched to a gene: 10. CDR3 protein: CASRNPQGPHQPQHF. The CDR3 nucleotides read TGTGCCAGCAGGAATCCACAGGGGCCGCATCAGCCCCAGCATTTT.

In the case of this clone: Other nucleotide sequences in the sample specify the same CDR3. The V and J genes are TRBV18 and TRBJ1-4; D ambiguous. Germline-derived CDR1 and CDR2 are KGHSH and LQKENI. The CDR3 has 13 residues. Deletions cut 3 bases from V and 5 bases from J, with 7 bases between. This chain's CDR3 is CASSPGENEKLFF. The DNA for the CDR3 is TGTGCCAGCTCACCGGGAGAGAATGAAAAACTGTTTTTT.

The rearrangement joins TRBV7-9 to TRBJ2-4; D is unclear. The CDR3 has 14 residues. Germline values: CDR1 SEHNR, CDR2 FQNEAQ (reference sequence). V was clipped by 3 bases and J by 0 bases, with 6 bases between them. Here the CDR3 DNA reads TGTGCCAGCAGCTTGTTGCTAGCCAAAAACATTCAGTACTTC. It specifies CASSLLLAKNIQYF.

The chain joins TRBV6-1 to TRBJ1-1, with D possibly being TRBD1 (5 bases). V was cut by 6 bases and J by 6 bases, with 17 bases left in between. The CDR3 spans 14 residues. From germline, CDR1 is MNHNS and CDR2 SASEGT. CDR3 sequence: CASSRDLGNAEAFF. The CDR3 bases are TGTGCCAGCAGCCGGGACTTGGGCAACGCTGAAGCTTTCTTT.

The chain carries TRBV29-1 and TRBJ1-5; D remains ambiguous. CDR1 is SQVTM, CDR2 ANQGSEA, per germline. Trimming pared 4 bases from V and 2 bases from J, leaving 6 bases between. The CDR3 has 12 residues. The DNA for the CDR3 is TGCAGCGTTGGGTCAGGCAATCAGCCCCAGCATTTT. Protein sequence: CSVGSGNQPQHF. Supplemented by reference TRBV29-1 and TRBJ1-5, the full variable domain reads SAVISQKPSRDICQRGTSLTIQCQVDSQVTMMFWYRQQPGQSLTLIATANQGSEATYESGFVIDKFPISRPNLTFSTLTVSNMSPEDSSIYLCSVGSGNQPQHFGDGTRLSIL.